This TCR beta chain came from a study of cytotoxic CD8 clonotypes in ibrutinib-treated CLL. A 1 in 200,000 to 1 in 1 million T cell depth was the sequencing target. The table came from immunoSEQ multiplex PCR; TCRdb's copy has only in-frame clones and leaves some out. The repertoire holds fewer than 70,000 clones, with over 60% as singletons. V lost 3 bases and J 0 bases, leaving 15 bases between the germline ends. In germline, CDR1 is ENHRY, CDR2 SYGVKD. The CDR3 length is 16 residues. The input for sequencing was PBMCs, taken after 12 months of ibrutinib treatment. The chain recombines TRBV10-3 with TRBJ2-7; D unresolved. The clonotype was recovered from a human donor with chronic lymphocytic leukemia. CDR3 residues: CAISDPRTANSYEQYF. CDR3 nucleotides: TGTGCCATCAGTGACCCCCGGACGGCCAACTCCTACGAGCAGTACTTC.